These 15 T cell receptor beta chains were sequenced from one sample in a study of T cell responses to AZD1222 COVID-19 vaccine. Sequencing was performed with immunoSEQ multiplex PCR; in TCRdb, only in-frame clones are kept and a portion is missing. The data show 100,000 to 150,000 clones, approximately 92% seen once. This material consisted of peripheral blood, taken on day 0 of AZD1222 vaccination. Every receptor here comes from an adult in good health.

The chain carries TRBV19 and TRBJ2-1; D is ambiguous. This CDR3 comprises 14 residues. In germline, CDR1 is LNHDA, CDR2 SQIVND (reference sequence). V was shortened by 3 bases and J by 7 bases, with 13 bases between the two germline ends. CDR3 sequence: CASSIFSIGNEQFF. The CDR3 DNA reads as TGTGCCAGTAGTATTTTTAGCATTGGGAATGAGCAGTTCTTC.

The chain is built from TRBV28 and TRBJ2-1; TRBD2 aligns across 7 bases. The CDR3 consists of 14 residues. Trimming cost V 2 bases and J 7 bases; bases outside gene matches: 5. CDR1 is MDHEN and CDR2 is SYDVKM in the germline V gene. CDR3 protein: CASSLAGVKNEQFF. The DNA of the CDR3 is TGTGCCAGCAGTTTAGCGGGAGTAAAAAATGAGCAGTTCTTC.

The CDR3 coding sequence is TGCGCCAGCAGCTTGGATCCGATGGACAATGAGCAGTTCTTC. Its translation: CASSLDPMDNEQFF. The chain links TRBV5-1 to TRBJ2-1; no firm D call. CDR1 SGHRS and CDR2 YFSETQ come from the germline V gene. The V gene lost 0 bases and the J gene lost 5 bases, with 9 bases spanning the gap. CDR3 length equals 14 residues. Supplemented by reference TRBV5-1 and TRBJ2-1, the full variable domain reads KAGVTQTPRYLIKTRGQQVTLSCSPISGHRSVSWYQQTPGQGLQFLFEYFSETQRNKGNFPGRFSGRQFSNSRSEMNVSTLELGDSALYLCASSLDPMDNEQFFGPGTRLTVL.

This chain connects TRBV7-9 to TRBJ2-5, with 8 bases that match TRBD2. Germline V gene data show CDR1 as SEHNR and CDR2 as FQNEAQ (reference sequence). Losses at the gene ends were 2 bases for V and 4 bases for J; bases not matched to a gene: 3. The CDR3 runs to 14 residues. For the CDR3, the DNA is TGTGCCAGCAGCTTAAACAGCGGGGGAGAGACCCAGTACTTC. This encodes CASSLNSGGETQYF.

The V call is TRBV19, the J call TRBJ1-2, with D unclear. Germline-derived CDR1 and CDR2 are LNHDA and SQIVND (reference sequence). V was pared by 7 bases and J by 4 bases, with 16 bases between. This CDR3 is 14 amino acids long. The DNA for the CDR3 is TGTGCCAGTACCTTCGGACTGAATCTCTATGGCTACACCTTC. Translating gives CASTFGLNLYGYTF.

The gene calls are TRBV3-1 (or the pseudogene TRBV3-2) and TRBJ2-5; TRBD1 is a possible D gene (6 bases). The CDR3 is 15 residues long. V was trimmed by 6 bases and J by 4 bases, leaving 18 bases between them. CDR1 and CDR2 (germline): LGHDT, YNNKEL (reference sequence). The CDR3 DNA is TGTGCCAGCAGTCAAATCAGGGGAAGGGGAGAGACCCAGTACTTC. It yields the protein CASSQIRGRGETQYF.

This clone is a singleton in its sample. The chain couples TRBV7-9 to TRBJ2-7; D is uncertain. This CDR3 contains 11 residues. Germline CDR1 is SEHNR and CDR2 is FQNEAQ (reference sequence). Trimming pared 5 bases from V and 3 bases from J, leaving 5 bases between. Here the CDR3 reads CASSVNYEQYF. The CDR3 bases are TGTGCCAGCAGCGTAAACTACGAGCAGTACTTC.

The CDR3 nucleotides read TGCGCCAGCAGCTTGGTTTTGAATGAAAAACTGTTTTTT. The encoded protein is CASSLVLNEKLFF. The V and J genes are TRBV5-1 and TRBJ1-4, with D hard to call. The CDR3 length is 13 residues. With 0 bases removed from V and 5 bases from J, the gap between germline ends came to 5 bases. Germline V gene data show CDR1 as SGHRS and CDR2 as YFSETQ.

This chain's CDR3 is CASSIDAGNYGYTF. The CDR3 coding sequence is TGTGCCAGTAGTATAGACGCGGGGAACTATGGCTACACCTTC. The rearrangement links TRBV19 to TRBJ1-2, with D hard to call. Germline CDR1 reads LNHDA; CDR2 reads SQIVND (reference sequence). This CDR3 region has 14 residues. Trimming shortened V by 0 bases and J by 2 bases, and 7 bases separated the two germline ends.

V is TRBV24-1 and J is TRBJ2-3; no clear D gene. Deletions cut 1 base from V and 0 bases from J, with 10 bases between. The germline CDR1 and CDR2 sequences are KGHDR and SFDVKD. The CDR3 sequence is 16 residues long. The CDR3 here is CATSDFLGTSTDTQYF. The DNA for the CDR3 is TGTGCCACCAGTGATTTTTTGGGAACAAGCACAGATACGCAGTATTTT.

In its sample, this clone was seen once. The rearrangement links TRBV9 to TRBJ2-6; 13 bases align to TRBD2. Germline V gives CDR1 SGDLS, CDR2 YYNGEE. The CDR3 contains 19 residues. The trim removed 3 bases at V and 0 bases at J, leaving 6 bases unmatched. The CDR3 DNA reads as TGTGCCAGCAGCGATTCCTGGACTAGCGGGGGCTCTGGGGCCAACGTCCTGACTTTC. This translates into CASSDSWTSGGSGANVLTF.

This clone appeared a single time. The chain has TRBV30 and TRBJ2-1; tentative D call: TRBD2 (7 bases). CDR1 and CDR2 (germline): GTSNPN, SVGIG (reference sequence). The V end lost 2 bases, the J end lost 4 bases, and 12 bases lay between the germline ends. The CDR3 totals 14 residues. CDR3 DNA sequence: TGTGCCTGGAGTTGGCGGGGGCTTTACAATGAGCAGTTCTTC. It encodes CAWSWRGLYNEQFF.

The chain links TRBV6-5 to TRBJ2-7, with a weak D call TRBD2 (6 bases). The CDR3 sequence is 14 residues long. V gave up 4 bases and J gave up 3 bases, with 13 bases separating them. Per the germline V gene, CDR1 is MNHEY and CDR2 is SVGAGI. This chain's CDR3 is CASSSTKAGYEQYF. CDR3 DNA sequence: TGTGCCAGCAGTTCGACCAAAGCGGGCTACGAGCAGTACTTC.

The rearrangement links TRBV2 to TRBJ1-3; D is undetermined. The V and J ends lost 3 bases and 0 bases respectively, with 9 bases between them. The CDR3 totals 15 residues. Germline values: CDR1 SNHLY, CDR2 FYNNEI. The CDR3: CASSEGIISGNTIYF. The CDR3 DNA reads TGTGCCAGCAGTGAGGGAATTATCTCTGGAAACACCATATATTTT.

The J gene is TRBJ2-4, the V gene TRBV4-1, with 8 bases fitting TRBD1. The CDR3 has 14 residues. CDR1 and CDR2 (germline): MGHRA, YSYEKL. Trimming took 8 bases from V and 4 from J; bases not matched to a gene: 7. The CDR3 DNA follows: TGCGCCAGCGCCCCCACAGGGGGGAAAAACATTCAGTACTTC. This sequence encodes CASAPTGGKNIQYF.